Each of the 27 T cell receptor beta chains below was sequenced from the same sample in a study of CXCR3-negative and CXCR3-positive naive CD8 T cells. No antigen has been identified for these receptors. Broader study findings: CXCR3-negative naive cells had less hydrophobic TRB CDR3s than did CXCR3-positive naive cells.

The authors made the TRB cDNA libraries by 5' RACE using UMI labels. TCRdb re-called the 5' RACE reads; every CDR3 protein appears as one record, without DNA. The listing contains over 50,000 distinct CDR3 sequences. Sequencing was carried out using naive CXCR3+ CD8+ T cells from blood. Sample subset: CD45RO-CCR7+CD27+CD95- naive CD8+ T cells expressing CXCR3 (TNR3+). The receptor set was obtained from a human donor in good health. Some clones in this sample may be carry-over from other donors' samples.

This chain connects TRBV18 to TRBJ2-3; TCRdb's D call, TRBD1, is unchecked because there is no DNA. This CDR3 comprises 13 residues. Germline assignment: CDR1 KGHSH and CDR2 LQKENI. CDR3 loop: CASSQGRADTQYF. The full variable domain, rest sourced from reference TRBV18 and TRBJ2-3, is NAGVMQNPRHLVRRRGQEARLRCSPMKGHSHVYWYRQLPEEGLKFMVYLQKENIIDESGMPKERFSAEFPKEGPSILRIQQVVRGDSAAYFCASSQGRADTQYFGPGTRLTVL.

This chain links TRBV7-3 with TRBJ2-7; TCRdb indicates TRBD1, and absent DNA this call remains unverified. Germline CDR1 and CDR2: SGHTA and FQGTGA. The CDR3 consists of 11 residues. The CDR3 sequence: CASRQGGEQYF.

The genes are TRBV4-2 and TRBJ2-2; lacking DNA, the TRBD2 call made by TCRdb goes unchecked. The CDR3 covers 21 residues. CDR1 LGHNA and CDR2 YNFKEQ come from the germline V gene. CDR3 protein: CASSQDGSLAGGSTNTGELFF.

The CDR3 sequence: CASSRTSGGFDEQYF. The chain is built from TRBV14 and TRBJ2-7; TCRdb's D gene call, TRBD2, goes unchecked for lack of DNA. The CDR3 sequence is 15 residues long. From germline, CDR1 is SGHDN and CDR2 FVKESK.

The genes are TRBV30 and TRBJ2-1; as DNA is missing, the TRBD1 call by TCRdb cannot be tested. Germline V gene lookup returns CDR1 GTSNPN and CDR2 SVGIG (reference sequence). The CDR3 sequence is 15 residues long. This CDR3 reads CAWSVPWTGGHEQFF.

CDR3 protein: CASSSSPATHNEQFF. The V gene is TRBV7-9, the J gene TRBJ2-1; the TRBD2 assignment by TCRdb is unverifiable without DNA. CDR3 size: 15 residues. Per the germline V gene, CDR1 is SEHNR and CDR2 is FQNEAQ (reference sequence).

The chain has TRBV20-1 and TRBJ2-7. CDR3 length: 15 amino acids. From germline, CDR1 is DFQATT and CDR2 SNEGSKA (reference sequence). The CDR3 loop reads CSARDGRSATYEQYF.

This chain connects TRBV28 to TRBJ1-6; TCRdb's D call, TRBD1, is unchecked because there is no DNA. CDR3 length: 16 amino acids. Germline V CDR1 and CDR2: MDHEN, SYDVKM. The CDR3 here is CASSNPGGQGQSPLHF.

The chain employs TRBV23-1 and TRBJ2-5; the TRBD1 assignment by TCRdb is unverifiable without DNA. TRBV23-1 is assigned to the ORF class and has an uncertain function. The CDR3 runs to 18 residues. CDR3 in amino acids: CASSQSSGQGSSGETQYF.

The chain uses TRBV4-3 and TRBJ1-5; with no DNA, the TCRdb D assignment of TRBD1 cannot be verified. The CDR3 covers 13 residues. Looked up from germline, CDR1 is LGHNA and CDR2 is YSLEER. CDR3 sequence reads: CASSPRGRQPQHF.

This chain connects TRBV18 to TRBJ2-5; TCRdb's D call of TRBD2 is untestable without DNA. Germline lookup yields CDR1 KGHSH and CDR2 LQKENI. The length of the CDR3 is 16 residues. Here the CDR3 reads CASSPPGGLGQETQYF.

This sequence joins TRBV7-2 and TRBJ2-1; with no DNA, the TCRdb D assignment of TRBD2 cannot be verified. This CDR3 is 15 amino acids long. The V gene's germline CDR1 is SGHTA and CDR2 FQGNSA. CDR3 residues: CASSFLTSGNNEQFF.

This chain uses TRBV12-3 or TRBV12-4 with TRBJ2-1; TCRdb's D gene call, TRBD1, goes unchecked for lack of DNA. The CDR3 length is 14 residues. The CDR3 reads CASSFRRGDNEQFF.

This rearrangement joins TRBV29-1 to TRBJ2-7; without DNA, the TCRdb call of TRBD2 cannot be checked. This CDR3 is built from 15 residues. The germline gives CDR1 SQVTM, CDR2 ANQGSEA. The CDR3 protein is CSVEDWGGEGYEQYF.

The gene calls are TRBV6-5 and TRBJ2-3. This CDR3 contains 16 residues. Per the germline V gene, CDR1 is MNHEY and CDR2 is SVGAGI. This CDR3 reads CASSYSISARTDTQYF.

The chain links TRBV7-2 to TRBJ2-7. The CDR3 spans 15 residues. In germline, CDR1 is SGHTA, CDR2 FQGNSA. This CDR3 is CASSLGTTIAYEQYF.

The chain couples TRBV20-1 to TRBJ2-7. CDR1 and CDR2 (germline): DFQATT, SNEGSKA (reference sequence). The CDR3 consists of 11 residues. The CDR3 region is CSARSSYEQYF.

This chain joins TRBV20-1 and TRBJ2-1; TCRdb reports TRBD2, a call that lacks DNA to check it against. Germline values: CDR1 DFQATT, CDR2 SNEGSKA (reference sequence). The CDR3 totals 17 residues. The CDR3 region is CSARGLPLAGARNEQFF.

The chain has TRBV20-1 and TRBJ2-1; the TCRdb D gene call, TRBD2, has no DNA to confirm it. In germline, CDR1 is DFQATT, CDR2 SNEGSKA (reference sequence). This CDR3 has 18 amino acids. This CDR3 reads CSARDLETSGGRGYEQFF.

This chain uses TRBV29-1 with TRBJ2-1. Germline loops: CDR1 SQVTM, CDR2 ANQGSEA. CDR3 length: 14 amino acids. The CDR3 region is CSVLFGSSYNEQFF.

This chain uses TRBV14 with TRBJ1-2. This CDR3 is 13 amino acids long. Germline V CDR1 and CDR2: SGHDN, FVKESK. CDR3 amino acids: CASSPGGNYGYTF.

CDR3 sequence reads: CAISEDRGSNQPQHF. The chain joins TRBV10-3 to TRBJ1-5; TCRdb selects TRBD1, and the lack of DNA leaves this call unchecked. CDR3 length: 15 residues. CDR1 is ENHRY and CDR2 is SYGVKD in the germline V gene.

The chain's CDR3 is CASSYPAGDNEQFF. The rearrangement links TRBV6-2 or TRBV6-3 to TRBJ2-1; lacking DNA, the TRBD1 call made by TCRdb goes unchecked. The CDR3 contains 14 residues. CDR1 is MNHEY, CDR2 SVGEGT, per germline.

This chain connects TRBV29-1 to TRBJ2-1; lacking DNA, the TRBD2 call made by TCRdb goes unchecked. The CDR3 is made up of 13 amino acids. Germline values: CDR1 SQVTM, CDR2 ANQGSEA. The CDR3 region is CSLQEVPYNEQFF.

The gene calls are TRBV7-9 and TRBJ2-1; the D gene TCRdb calls, TRBD2, cannot be checked with no DNA. The CDR3 loop spans 15 amino acids. The V gene's germline CDR1 is SEHNR and CDR2 FQNEAQ (reference sequence). CDR3: CASNYGLAGGIEQFF.

J is TRBJ2-3 and V is TRBV3-1; TCRdb proposes TRBD2, but this gene call is untestable without DNA. The CDR3 loop spans 18 amino acids. Germline CDR1 is LGHDT and CDR2 is YNNKEL (reference sequence). The CDR3 protein is CASSHATPSAGGSDTQYF.

This chain links TRBV7-9 with TRBJ2-7; absent DNA, TCRdb's TRBD1 call cannot be checked. The CDR3 covers 16 residues. Germline V CDR1 and CDR2: SEHNR, FQNEAQ (reference sequence). This CDR3 reads CASSDEHKGQIYEQYF.